The clone carrying this T cell receptor beta chain showed up just once. This table comes from immunoSEQ multiplex PCR, and its TCRdb copy is limited to in-frame clones, with some not included. This sample yields around 690,000 clones, of which less than 95% are seen a single time; around a third belongs to the top ten. This sample stems from a study of shared clonotypes between healthy human individuals. The clonotype comes from a man between 18 and 29 years old in good health. Some clones in this sample may be carry-over from other donors' samples. Sequencing used memory CD8+ T cells from PBMCs. Subset in this sample: CD45RO+ cells pooled with CCR7-negative TemRA cells.

This CDR3 reads CASSSDYPDNHNEQFF. Here the CDR3 DNA reads TGTGCCAGCAGCTCTGATTATCCGGACAACCACAATGAGCAGTTCTTC. V is TRBV5-6 and J is TRBJ2-1; tentatively, D is TRBD1 (5 bases). The CDR3 consists of 16 residues. The V gene's germline CDR1 is SGHDT and CDR2 YYEEEE. V was cut by 3 bases and J by 5 bases, with 18 bases left in between. Complete variable domain (other parts from reference TRBV5-6 and TRBJ2-1): DAGVTQSPTHLIKTRGQQVTLRCSPKSGHDTVSWYQQALGQGPQFIFQYYEEEERQRGNFPDRFSGHQFPNYSSELNVNALLLGDSALYLCASSSDYPDNHNEQFFGPGTRLTVL.